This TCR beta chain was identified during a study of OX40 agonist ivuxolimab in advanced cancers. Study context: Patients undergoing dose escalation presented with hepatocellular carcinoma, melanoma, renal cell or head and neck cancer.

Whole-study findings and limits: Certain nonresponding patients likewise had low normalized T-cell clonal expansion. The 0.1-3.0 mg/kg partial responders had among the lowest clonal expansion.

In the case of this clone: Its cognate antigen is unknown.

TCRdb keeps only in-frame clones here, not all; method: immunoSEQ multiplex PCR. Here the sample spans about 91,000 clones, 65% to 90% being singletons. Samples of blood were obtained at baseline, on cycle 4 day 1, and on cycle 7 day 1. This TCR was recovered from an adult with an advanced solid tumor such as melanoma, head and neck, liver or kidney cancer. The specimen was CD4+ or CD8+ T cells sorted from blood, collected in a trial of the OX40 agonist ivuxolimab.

CDR3 region: CASSPRDYISEQYF. The CDR3 coding sequence is TGTGCCAGCAGCCCTCGGGACTACATCAGTGAGCAGTACTTC. The chain has TRBV27 and TRBJ2-7; 7 nucleotides line up with TRBD2. The CDR3 contains 14 residues. V lost 6 bases, J lost 7 bases, and 12 bases stayed unmatched. CDR1 and CDR2 (germline): MNHEY, SMNVEV (reference sequence).